This TCR beta chain was identified during a study of T cell responses to AZD1222 COVID-19 vaccine. Whole-study results and caveats: Most donors were white British, females outnumbered males, and clonal diversity was possibly underestimated. Researchers report vaccine-associated CD4 TCRs spanning spike, with dominance at 160-218 and 743-854.

The method was immunoSEQ multiplex PCR; TCRdb's version includes in-frame clones alone and lacks a portion of them. Among 150,000 to 200,000 clones listed, under 95% were seen once. This CDR3 is built from 18 residues. Germline V gene data show CDR1 as SGHRS and CDR2 as YFSETQ. V gave up 1 base and J gave up 4 bases; unmatched junction bases: 11. Investigators merged groups given second doses at roughly 4 or roughly 12 weeks. A remark on this clone: Its antigen is not identified.

Sequencing used peripheral blood, obtained 28 days after the second AZD1222 dose. J is TRBJ2-3 and V is TRBV5-1, with 11 nucleotides matching TRBD1. This sequence was found in an adult who received the AZD1222 COVID-19 vaccine. CDR3 sequence (DNA): TGCGCCAGCAGCTTGATTGCAGGCGGACAGGGGGCGGCAGATACGCAGTATTTT. Translation: CASSLIAGGQGAADTQYF.